The clone carrying this TCR beta chain was recorded at least ten times. Its target is not known. This sample was taken from a study of CD8 T cells in ankylosing spondylitis. Study outcomes and limitations: Characteristic of ankylosing spondylitis blood, it appeared, was a TCR beta motif comprising several highly homologous variants.

From germline, CDR1 is SQVTM and CDR2 ANQGSEA. This CDR3 contains 16 residues. V gave up 1 base and J gave up 1 base; unmatched junction bases: 5. Quantitative molecular-barcoded 5'-RACE generated the TCR beta libraries. Each CDR3 protein is one row after TCRdb ran MiXCR on the 5' RACE reads. The sample lists 250,000 or so distinct CDR3 sequences, over 15% occurring once. The sequenced material came from blood, either unsorted or a sorted T cell fraction (not recorded which). The rearrangement joins TRBV29-1 to TRBJ2-1, with 9 bases that match TRBD2. This clonotype was obtained from a male donor with ankylosing spondylitis or in good health (not recorded which). The CDR3 nucleotides are TGCAGCGTTGAAGCGGCTAGCGGGAAATCCTACAATGAGCAGTTCTTC. This codes for CSVEAASGKSYNEQFF.